This T cell receptor beta chain was profiled in a study of T cells in localized non-small cell lung cancer. Study results and caveats: Density of T cells in blood, when higher, went with longer overall survival. Exceeding tumor, uninvolved adjacent lung had the highest T cell clonality. Adjacent lung tissue had a median around 50 of the top 100 clones found in the tumor.

In its sample, this clone was seen a few times. Its antigen is not known. CDR1 MNHGY and CDR2 SAAAGT come from the germline V gene. The junction had 15 bases not matched to a gene; V was cut back by 2 bases and J by 4 bases. This CDR3 has 18 amino acids. TCRdb keeps only in-frame clones here, not all; method: immunoSEQ multiplex PCR. Counted here are about 2,800 clones, around 22% occurring once; the ten biggest clones make up under 30%. The TCR originated in a man between 40 and 69 years old with stage I lung adenocarcinoma. The chain carries TRBV6-8 and TRBJ2-3, with 7 bases identical to TRBD2. Sequencing used lung tumor tissue, obtained before any cancer treatment. This chain's CDR3 is CASSYPLTGRSDADTQYF. In DNA form, the CDR3 reads TGTGCCAGCAGTTACCCACTTACCGGGAGGTCGGATGCAGATACGCAGTATTTT.